This T cell receptor beta chain was found in a study of Ad26.COV2.S vaccination and SARS-CoV-2 variants (dated by TCRdb to the early 2020s). A note on the overall study: Donors in the vaccine arm were drawn from COV1001, a phase I-IIa trial of Ad26.COV2.S in healthy adults that was multicentre, randomized, double-blind and placebo-controlled. Ad26.COV2.S was administered intramuscularly at a dose of 5x10^10 or 1x10^11 viral particles, either as one shot or as two shots given 56 days apart. TCRbeta repertoire sequencing served as the tool for gauging how specific and how broad the SARS-CoV-2-reactive T cell receptors were following Ad26.COV2.S vaccination. The TCR-sequenced set comprised around 30 samples: some 20 Ad26.COV2.S vaccine recipients, 5 placebo recipients and 8 SARS-CoV-2 convalescent individuals. Trial participants were randomized into five groups of five, in which low-dose or high-dose Ad26.COV2.S was given once or twice, or placebo was given on both occasions. Blinding of investigators to trial group allocation was maintained during experiments and outcome assessment.

The paper's findings and limits, for the study overall: Non-spike TCR breadth was comparable between vaccine and placebo recipients, consistent with the vaccine containing only spike. Substantial breadth of spike-specific CD8+ and CD4+ T cell responses was reported after vaccination. The study was not powered for comparison of responses between vaccine doses or regimens. The authors noted that total T cell responses may have been underestimated by the TCR breadth and depth analyses. Higher spike-specific TCR breadth was observed in Ad26.COV2.S recipients than in placebo recipients (P = 0.0014).

The immunoSEQ Assay was used to sequence TCRbeta CDR3 regions. After extraction, genomic DNA underwent amplification by bias-controlled multiplex PCR, followed by high-throughput sequencing. The source study handled its data this way. To quantify the absolute abundance of every unique TCRbeta CDR3 region, sequences were collapsed and filtered. T cell fraction was estimated by normalizing TCRbeta template counts to usable DNA, with usable DNA measured through amplification of reference genes found in all nucleated cells. Repertoire TCRs were annotated as SARS-CoV-2-specific by exact matching of V gene, CDR3 amino acid sequence and J gene to a known reactive TCR set. MIRA supplied the reference SARS-CoV-2 TCR set, which was filtered for enrichment in COVID-19-positive ImmuneCODE repertoires so that public or cross-reactive TCRs were removed. Using the MIRA antigens, annotated TCRs were further analysed by specific ORF or by position within an ORF. Depth was the summed frequency of annotated unique rearrangements, while breadth was defined as annotated unique rearrangements over total unique productive rearrangements. TCR breadth was compared between groups using two-sided Wilcoxon rank-sum tests. Sourced from immuneACCESS, this table was stored by TCRdb with only in-frame sequences that have V and J called. A share of the clones is absent; for the studies checked, an unresolved V gene accounts for under half, and the remainder has no known explanation. That table furnishes V, J and clone size, whereas the DNA furnished D and trimming. This sample lists some 480,000 clones; 87% were detected once. The ten top clones hold around 13% of the sample.

Taken with the paper, the label for treatment or condition translates to: approximately 18 received Ad26.COV2.S at low or high dose, single or two shots; about 5 received placebo; per-sample allocation not given. For vaccine and placebo recipients, repertoires were sequenced using samples collected on day 63 after the first injection. Cohort 1b enrolled 20 to 30 adults aged 18-55 years at a single site in Boston, USA, between 29 July and 7 August 2020. Ad26.COV2.S consisted of a replication-incompetent adenovirus type 26 vector by which a prefusion-stabilized SARS-CoV-2 spike protein from the original Wuhan strain was expressed. Comments on this clone: The clone's antigen remains unknown. Base qualities are not recorded, but no much larger clone differs from it by a single base.

From the germline V gene, CDR1 is SGHRS and CDR2 is YFSETQ. The CDR3 starts with the cysteine, ends with the phenylalanine, and has 15 residues. Solely the CDR3 DNA is kept, with 45 bases framed from the first base. Trimming removed 4 bases from V and 5 bases from J; the gene matches leave 8 bases unexplained. This chain is built from TRBV5-1 and TRBJ1-4; 7 bases in the junction line up with TRBD1. The clonotype was recovered from a person aged 18-60 years who received the Ad26.COV2.S COVID-19 vaccine or a placebo. Material: peripheral blood, obtained in a trial of Ad26.COV2.S vaccine versus placebo. The CDR3 reads as follows: CASSPRDSANEKLFF. The DNA is as follows: TGCGCCAGCAGCCCTAGGGACAGCGCCAATGAAAAACTGTTTTTT.